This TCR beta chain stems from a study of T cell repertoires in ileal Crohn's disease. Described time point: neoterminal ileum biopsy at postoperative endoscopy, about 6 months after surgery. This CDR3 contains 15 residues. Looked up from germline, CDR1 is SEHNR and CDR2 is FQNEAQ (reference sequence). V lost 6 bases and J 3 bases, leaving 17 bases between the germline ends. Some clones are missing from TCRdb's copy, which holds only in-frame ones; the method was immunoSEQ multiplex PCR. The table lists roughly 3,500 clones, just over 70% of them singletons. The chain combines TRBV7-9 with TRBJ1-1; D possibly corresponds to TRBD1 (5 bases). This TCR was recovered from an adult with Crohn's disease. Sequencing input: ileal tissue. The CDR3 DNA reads TGTGCCAGCAGTACCCGAGGGGAGGGTTACACTGAAGCTTTCTTT. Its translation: CASSTRGEGYTEAFF.